This TCR beta chain is drawn from a study of a mutant IDH1 vaccine in newly diagnosed glioma. Whole-study results and caveats: Top peripheral T cell clonotype shifts appeared unrelated to pseudoprogression.

Time point in this sample: week 5, during vaccination. In the vaccine, a single dose held 300 ug of the mutant IDH1 20-mer peptide, along with topical imiquimod. The CDR3 is 16 residues long. The ends lost 2 bases at V and 2 bases at J; junction bases unmatched: 5. Germline V gene sequence: CDR1 ENHRY, CDR2 SYGVKD. The sample holds a few counts of this clone. Antigen: not known. This table comes from immunoSEQ multiplex PCR, and its TCRdb copy is limited to in-frame clones, with some not included. The data contain 45,000 to 65,000 clones, around 82% of them seen just once; the ten biggest clones take up roughly 3.3%.

This chain uses TRBV10-3 with TRBJ2-5; the match to TRBD1 covers 10 bases. The clonotype originates from a woman in her late teens or twenties with glioma. Some clones in this sample may be carry-over from other donors' samples. The sample was PBMCs, taken from a glioma patient whose treatment included an IDH1 peptide vaccine. CDR3 nucleotides: TGTGCCATCAGTGAGCCGGGACAGGGGAATCAAGAGACCCAGTACTTC. Translated, it gives CAISEPGQGNQETQYF.